This record covers a single T cell receptor beta chain. Its antigen is undetermined. The length of the CDR3 is 17 residues. CDR1 and CDR2 (germline): MGHRA, YSYEKL. V shed 0 bases and J shed 2 bases, with 15 bases lying between them. Diagnosis relied on clinical symptoms, serum thyroxine and TRAb, thyroid ultrasound and orbital computed tomography. The sample originates from a study of T cells in Graves' hyperthyroidism and ophthalmopathy. As for the study in general: Peripheral blood was drawn at first diagnosis, prior to all treatment.

Study observations and caveats: Most expanded thyroid clonotypes above 0.001 also appeared in blood.

Amplified regions were TCR beta CDR3 sequences from RNA transcripts. RT-PCR in the first round (using the HTBI primer set) targeted the TCR CDR3. One entry per CDR3 protein results from TCRdb running MiXCR on the multiplex PCR reads. The profile shows approximately 720,000 distinct CDR3 sequences, about 17% of them singletons. This sequence was found in a woman aged 50 to 60 with Graves' hyperthyroidism that later progressed to Graves' ophthalmopathy. The chain recombines TRBV4-1 with TRBJ2-3; possible D gene TRBD1, 5 bases. The sample taken for sequencing was blood. CDR3 protein: CASSQDPDTHSTDTQYF. DNA of the CDR3: TGCGCCAGCAGCCAAGATCCGGACACACACTCCACAGATACGCAGTATTTT.